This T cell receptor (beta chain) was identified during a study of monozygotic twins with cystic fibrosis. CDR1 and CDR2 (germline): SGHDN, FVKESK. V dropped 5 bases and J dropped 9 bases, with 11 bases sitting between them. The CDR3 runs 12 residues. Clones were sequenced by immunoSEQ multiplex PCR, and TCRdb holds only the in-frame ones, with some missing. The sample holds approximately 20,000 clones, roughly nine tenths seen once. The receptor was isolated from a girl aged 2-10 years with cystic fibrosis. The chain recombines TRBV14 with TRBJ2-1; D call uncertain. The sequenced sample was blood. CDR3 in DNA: TGTGCCAGCAGCTCTCGGCCACTTGAGCAGTTCTTC. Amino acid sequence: CASSSRPLEQFF.